A single sample gave rise to the 19 T cell receptor beta chains below, sequenced in a study of T cell responses to AZD1222 COVID-19 vaccine. Libraries were prepared by immunoSEQ multiplex PCR; TCRdb keeps only in-frame clonotypes and omits some of them. There are approximately 96,000 clones in the sample; about 86% occur only once, and roughly 6% lies in the top ten. The sample in question was peripheral blood, obtained 28 days after the second AZD1222 dose. Receptors originate from an adult who received the AZD1222 COVID-19 vaccine.

V is TRBV19 and J is TRBJ1-5; 12 nucleotides line up with TRBD1. There are 16 residues in the CDR3. The germline gives CDR1 LNHDA, CDR2 SQIVND (reference sequence). V lost 4 bases and J lost 7; bases outside the gene matches: 8. The CDR3 region is CASSSPGQGAGQPQHF. The CDR3 DNA follows: TGTGCCAGTAGTAGCCCGGGACAGGGGGCCGGCCAGCCCCAGCATTTT.

This chain connects TRBV4-3 to TRBJ2-7, with TRBD2 identical over 11 bases. This CDR3 has 16 amino acids. V was pared by 0 bases and J by 6 bases, with 7 bases of the junction left unmatched. Germline CDR1 LGHNA, CDR2 YSLEER. The CDR3 reads CASSQDIGLAGGEQYF. DNA for the CDR3: TGCGCCAGCAGCCAAGATATAGGGCTAGCGGGAGGCGAGCAGTACTTC.

V usage is TRBV6-5 and J usage is TRBJ1-2; D is ambiguous. Germline V gene lookup returns CDR1 MNHEY and CDR2 SVGAGI. V was cut by 2 bases and J by 6 bases, with 7 bases left in between. This CDR3 is 12 amino acids long. As DNA, the CDR3 is TGTGCCAGCAGTTACCCGGGAGATGGCTACACCTTC. This encodes CASSYPGDGYTF.

This clone came up a few times. This rearrangement joins TRBV7-8 to TRBJ1-1; possible D gene TRBD1, 5 bases. This CDR3 region has 13 residues. Trimming removed 8 bases from V and 1 base from J, with 11 bases in between. Germline assignment: CDR1 SGHVS and CDR2 FQNEAQ. CDR3 region: CASVNDRNTEAFF. In nucleotides, the CDR3 is TGTGCCAGCGTGAATGACAGGAACACTGAAGCTTTCTTT. The whole variable domain, remainder taken from reference TRBV7-8 and TRBJ1-1, is GAGVSQSPRYKVAKRGQDVALRCDPISGHVSLFWYQQALGQGPEFLTYFQNEAQLDKSGLPSDRFFAERPEGSVSTLKIQRTQQEDSAVYLCASVNDRNTEAFFGQGTRLTVV.

This rearrangement joins TRBV6-4 to TRBJ2-1; 7 bases are a match to TRBD2. CDR1 and CDR2 (germline): MRHNA, SNTAGT. This CDR3 spans 16 amino acids. V dropped 3 bases and J dropped 0; count of bases not matched to a gene: 5. The CDR3 nucleotides are TGTGCCAGCAGTGATACCGGCGGGAGCTCCTACAATGAGCAGTTCTTC. This encodes CASSDTGGSSYNEQFF.

CDR3 sequence (DNA): TGTGCCAGCAGCTTCAGGGGGCAGCCCCAGCATTTT. It yields the protein CASSFRGQPQHF. The chain links TRBV13 to TRBJ1-5, with 7 bases that match TRBD1. This CDR3 region has 12 residues. In germline, CDR1 is PRHDT, CDR2 FYEKMQ (reference sequence). V lost 3 bases to trimming and J lost 7 bases; unmatched junction nucleotides: 0. Combining the CDR3 with reference TRBV13 and TRBJ1-5 gives the whole variable domain AAGVIQSPRHLIKEKRETATLKCYPIPRHDTVYWYQQGPGQDPQFLISFYEKMQSDKGSIPDRFSAQQFSDYHSELNMSSLELGDSALYFCASSFRGQPQHFGDGTRLSIL.

The genes are TRBV11-2 and TRBJ1-5; D is ambiguous. Germline V CDR1 and CDR2: SGHAT, FQNNGV. This CDR3 is built from 14 residues. V was cut by 3 bases and J by 0 bases, with 6 bases left in between. Written as DNA, the CDR3 is TGTGCCAGCAGCTTGCACAATAGCAATCAGCCCCAGCATTTT. Translating it yields CASSLHNSNQPQHF.

The rearrangement links TRBV5-1 to TRBJ1-4, with D tentatively TRBD1 (5 bases). Trimming cost V 0 bases and J 7 bases, with 13 bases left between them. The CDR3 has 15 residues. The V gene's germline CDR1 is SGHRS and CDR2 YFSETQ. CDR3 bases: TGCGCCAGCAGCTTGGCCGGTCAGGGAGGTGAAAAACTGTTTTTT. Translating gives CASSLAGQGGEKLFF. Combining the CDR3 with reference TRBV5-1 and TRBJ1-4 gives the whole variable domain KAGVTQTPRYLIKTRGQQVTLSCSPISGHRSVSWYQQTPGQGLQFLFEYFSETQRNKGNFPGRFSGRQFSNSRSEMNVSTLELGDSALYLCASSLAGQGGEKLFFGSGTQLSVL.

The V and J genes are TRBV10-3 and TRBJ1-2, with D perhaps matching TRBD1 (5 bases). V lost 6 bases to trimming and J lost 5 bases, with 13 bases between them. The CDR3 is 13 residues long. Germline V CDR1 and CDR2: ENHRY, SYGVKD. CDR3: CAIRPDTVYGYTF. The CDR3 DNA follows: TGTGCCATCAGGCCGGACACTGTTTATGGCTACACCTTC.

CDR3 DNA: TGTGCCAGCAGGACGGGACAGTCAGAATACGAGCAGTACTTC. It encodes CASRTGQSEYEQYF. J is TRBJ2-7 and V is TRBV2, with 7 positions matching TRBD1. CDR1 SNHLY and CDR2 FYNNEI come from the germline V gene. CDR3 size: 14 residues. V trimming: 6 bases; J trimming: 4 bases; junction bases outside the gene matches: 9.

The V gene is TRBV2, the J gene TRBJ2-1, with a tentative D call TRBD2 (6 bases). The CDR3 has 16 amino acids. Germline V CDR1 and CDR2: SNHLY, FYNNEI. V dropped 8 bases and J dropped 4 bases, with 21 bases sitting between them. CDR3 coding DNA: TGTGCCAGCCTTGACGGGGGAGCAAGCCAGTACAATGAGCAGTTCTTC. Its protein is CASLDGGASQYNEQFF.

V gene TRBV5-8 combines with J gene TRBJ2-7, with D uncertain. The CDR3 extends over 12 amino acids. V gave up 3 bases and J gave up 3 bases, with 7 bases separating them. Germline V lookup: CDR1 SGHTS, CDR2 YDEGEE. CDR3 bases: TGTGCCAGCAGCTGGGAATTCTACGAGCAGTACTTC. Its protein is CASSWEFYEQYF.

The chain uses TRBV28 and TRBJ2-5; possible D gene TRBD1, 5 bases. The germline V gene encodes CDR1 MDHEN and CDR2 SYDVKM. This CDR3 is built from 15 residues. V was trimmed by 5 bases and J by 6 bases, leaving 19 bases between them. As DNA, the CDR3 is TGTGCCAGCAGTCACACTCAGGGTTTAGTGAAGACCCAGTACTTC. Protein sequence: CASSHTQGLVKTQYF.

The rearrangement uses TRBV29-1 and TRBJ2-5, with D perhaps matching TRBD2 (5 bases). The V gene lost 1 base and the J gene lost 5 bases, with 11 bases spanning the gap. Looked up from germline, CDR1 is SQVTM and CDR2 is ANQGSEA. The CDR3 is made up of 13 amino acids. CDR3 nucleotide sequence: TGCAGCGTTGAAGCGAGGGAAGGGGAGACCCAGTACTTC. Translation: CSVEAREGETQYF.

The rearrangement joins TRBV19 to TRBJ2-7; D is unresolved. CDR1 LNHDA and CDR2 SQIVND come from the germline V gene (reference sequence). The CDR3 has 16 amino acids. Trimming took 4 bases from V and 2 from J, leaving 18 bases between them. CDR3 sequence reads: CASSSRKVIRPYEQYF. The CDR3 nucleotides read TGTGCCAGTAGTAGTCGTAAGGTAATTCGACCCTACGAGCAGTACTTC.

The J gene is TRBJ2-1, the V gene TRBV6-2 or TRBV6-3, with 10 bases identical to TRBD2. Looked up from germline, CDR1 is MNHEY and CDR2 is SVGEGT. The CDR3 extends over 14 amino acids. J was trimmed by 8 bases and V by 5 bases; bases with no gene match: 6. In nucleotides, the CDR3 is TGTGCCAGCAGTAGTCTAGCGGGAGCTGATGAGCAGTTCTTC. The encoded protein is CASSSLAGADEQFF.

The genes are TRBV28 and TRBJ2-1; possible D gene TRBD2, 5 bases. V was clipped by 4 bases and J by 3 bases, with 10 bases between them. The CDR3 is made up of 14 amino acids. The germline CDR1 and CDR2 sequences are MDHEN and SYDVKM. CDR3 nucleotides: TGTGCCAGCAGTTCCCCGGGGAGCTACAATGAGCAGTTCTTC. This sequence encodes CASSSPGSYNEQFF.

The chain has TRBV30 and TRBJ1-5; 8 bases line up with TRBD1. This CDR3 is built from 13 residues. Germline CDR1 is GTSNPN and CDR2 is SVGIG (reference sequence). J lost 8 bases, V lost 3 bases, and 6 bases had no gene match. CDR3 protein: CAWSRQGREPQHF. CDR3 nucleotides: TGTGCCTGGAGCCGACAGGGGAGGGAGCCCCAGCATTTT.

In its sample, this clone was seen once. This chain joins TRBV18 and TRBJ1-4; D is unclear. CDR3 length: 12 residues. The V and J ends lost 2 bases and 6 bases respectively, with 4 bases between them. Germline V lookup: CDR1 KGHSH, CDR2 LQKENI. CDR3 nucleotide sequence: TGTGCCAGCTCACCATTTGATGAAAAACTGTTTTTT. Amino acid sequence: CASSPFDEKLFF. Based on the CDR3 plus reference TRBV18 and TRBJ1-4, the full variable domain is NAGVMQNPRHLVRRRGQEARLRCSPMKGHSHVYWYRQLPEEGLKFMVYLQKENIIDESGMPKERFSAEFPKEGPSILRIQQVVRGDSAAYFCASSPFDEKLFFGSGTQLSVL.